This T cell receptor (beta chain) was documented in a study of CD8+ T cells in alopecia areata. Study-level background: Transfer of skin from 6-12-month-old C3H/HeJ graft donors with spontaneous alopecia was made to approximately 7-11-week-old female C3H/HeJ mice.

Study observations and caveats: Relative to mice, TCR sharing across patients was less clear, a difference possibly HLA-related. Scalp sample sequencing also detects resident alphabeta T cells of normal skin. Affected lesional scalp, above all in alopecia totalis/universalis, was more clonal than normal scalp.

This CDR3 is built from 16 residues. V dropped 0 bases and J dropped 1; count of bases not matched to a gene: 0. Germline V gene data show CDR1 as NSQYPW and CDR2 as LRSPGD (reference sequence). In its sample, this clone was seen many times. The antigen remains undetermined. The germline and genes are mouse ones. The CDR3 goes on 4 residues after the read ends, and that part is filled in from the germline J gene. The sample carries other DNA sequences with the same CDR3. Extracted RNA was reverse transcribed into cDNA, the sequencing template. Produced via immunoSEQ multiplex PCR; TCRdb's table is partial and in-frame only. The table lists around 100,000 clones, with no singletons.

V is TRBV1 and J is TRBJ2-1, with 10 bases aligning to TRBD2. The TCR sequence derives from a C3H/HeJ mouse with alopecia areata. Strain haplotype at MHC: H2-k. The sample comprised lesional skin. CDR3 loop: CTCSAEDWGNYAEQFF. CDR3 DNA (partial): TGCACCTGCAGTGCAGAGGACTGGGGGAACTATGCT.